This is a list of T cell receptor beta chains from one sample in a study of sequential checkpoint blockade in melanoma. Produced via immunoSEQ multiplex PCR; TCRdb's table is partial and in-frame only. The sample records about 15,000 clones, roughly 82% being singletons. Material: CD8+ T cells sorted from blood (inferred from file names), obtained from a patient given nivolumab and ipilimumab in sequence. All receptors derive from a human donor with melanoma. The CDR3 runs from the conserved cysteine through the conserved F or W. A D gene is named only where the DNA matches it firmly. Size is stated for part of the rows, as once, few or many counts, or as a class when the clone is expanded.

CDR3aa	CDR3nt	abundance	j_gene	d_gene	v_gene
CATAPRTRTSGYEQYF	TGTGCCACAGCCCCCCGAACACGGACTAGCGGGTACGAGCAGTACTTC	.	TRBJ2-7	TRBD2	TRBV28
CASSDGVQYPYNEQFF	TGCGCCAGCAGTGATGGAGTCCAGTACCCATACAATGAGCAGTTCTTC	once	TRBJ2-1	.	TRBV10-2
CASSDRVNDRHNEQFF	TGCGCCAGCAGTGATCGGGTTAACGACAGGCACAATGAGCAGTTCTTC	.	TRBJ2-1	.	TRBV10-1
CASSQVPVLYGYTF	TGTGCCAGCAGCCAAGTTCCAGTCCTCTATGGCTACACCTTC	few	TRBJ1-2	.	TRBV14
CASIPRGGTEAFF	TGTGCCAGCATCCCCCGGGGGGGCACTGAAGCTTTCTTT	.	TRBJ1-1	.	TRBV6-1
CASSPWTSGSYNEQFF	TGTGCCAGCAGCCCGTGGACTAGCGGGTCCTACAATGAGCAGTTCTTC	few	TRBJ2-1	TRBD2	TRBV5-6
CASSPTGTNNEQFF	TGTGCCAGCAGCCCTACCGGGACTAACAATGAGCAGTTCTTC	.	TRBJ2-1	TRBD2	TRBV9
CASSQETSGALYEQYF	TGCGCCAGCAGCCAAGAGACTAGCGGGGCCCTCTACGAGCAGTACTTC	.	TRBJ2-7	TRBD2	TRBV4-1
CASSQVDREREKLFF	TGCGCCAGCAGCCAAGTCGACAGGGAGAGGGAAAAACTGTTTTTT	.	TRBJ1-4	TRBD1	TRBV4-1
CASSQSPRQGYYGYTF	TGCGCCAGCAGTCAATCTCCGAGACAGGGGTACTATGGCTACACCTTC	.	TRBJ1-2	TRBD1	TRBV23-1
CASSFLQTVNTEAFF	TGTGCCAGCAGTTTCCTACAGACGGTGAACACTGAAGCTTTCTTT	.	TRBJ1-1	.	TRBV27
CASSPDSSYGYTF	TGTGCCAGCAGCCCGGACAGCAGCTATGGCTACACCTTC	.	TRBJ1-2	.	TRBV7-9
CASSRGTGSSYEQYF	TGCGCCAGCAGTCGTGGTACAGGGAGCTCCTACGAGCAGTACTTC	.	TRBJ2-7	.	TRBV23-1
CASSPATGGSYEQYF	TGTGCCAGCAGCCCCGCGACTGGAGGCTCCTACGAGCAGTACTTC	.	TRBJ2-7	.	TRBV5-6
CASSDGPSTYNEQFF	TGTGCCAGCAGTGACGGCCCTAGTACCTACAATGAGCAGTTCTTC	few	TRBJ2-1	.	TRBV6-4
CASSQQGLTGELFF	TGTGCCAGCAGCCAACAGGGGTTGACCGGGGAGCTGTTTTTT	.	TRBJ2-2	.	TRBV14
CASSLTGTEAFF	TGTGCCAGCAGCTTAACAGGGACTGAAGCTTTCTTT	.	TRBJ1-1	.	TRBV11-2
CASSLARTLTYEQYF	TGTGCCAGCAGCTTAGCAAGGACTTTAACCTACGAGCAGTACTTC	.	TRBJ2-7	.	TRBV7-8
CASRGDREWMNTEAFF	TGTGCCAGCAGGGGGGACAGGGAGTGGATGAACACTGAAGCTTTCTTT	.	TRBJ1-1	TRBD1	TRBV5-8
CASSSKRGGSSGADTQYF	TGTGCCAGCAGTTCGAAGCGGGGCGGGAGTAGTGGAGCAGATACGCAGTATTTT	.	TRBJ2-3	TRBD2	TRBV28
CASSSPFGREDSTDTQYF	TGTGCCAGCAGCTCCCCCTTTGGGCGGGAGGACTCCACAGATACGCAGTATTTT	once	TRBJ2-3	TRBD2	TRBV7-9
CASSLAIAGVLEQYF	TGTGCCAGCAGCTTGGCCATAGCGGGGGTGTTGGAGCAGTACTTC	once	TRBJ2-7	TRBD2	TRBV5-5
CASSLERGDNEQFF	TGTGCCAGCAGCCTGGAGCGGGGAGACAATGAGCAGTTCTTC	.	TRBJ2-1	TRBD2	TRBV5-8
CASSFIVQGGPSGANVLTF	TGTGCCAGCAGTTTTATTGTTCAGGGGGGCCCCTCTGGGGCCAACGTCCTGACTTTC	.	TRBJ2-6	.	TRBV27
CASSFNFGTGVLEQYF	TGTGCCAGCAGCTTCAATTTCGGGACAGGGGTCCTCGAGCAGTACTTC	.	TRBJ2-7	TRBD1	TRBV5-5
CASSEDLFTAGVTEAFF	TGTGCCAGCAGTGAAGACCTCTTTACCGCCGGGGTCACTGAAGCTTTCTTT	.	TRBJ1-1	.	TRBV6-1
CASSSSEGASGNTIYF	TGTGCCAGCAGTTCCTCAGAGGGGGCTTCGGGAAACACCATATATTTT	few	TRBJ1-3	TRBD1	TRBV6-5
CASEIGSGATDTQYF	TGTGCCAGTGAAATCGGGAGCGGGGCAACAGATACGCAGTATTTT	.	TRBJ2-3	TRBD2	TRBV19
CASSTGGGDQETQYF	TGTGCCAGCAGCACTGGCGGGGGGGACCAAGAGACCCAGTACTTC	.	TRBJ2-5	TRBD2	TRBV5-4
CASGMTGRNFYEQYF	TGTGCCAGTGGAATGACAGGGAGAAACTTTTACGAGCAGTACTTC	.	TRBJ2-7	TRBD1	TRBV7-9
CSVEIPGSVPYNEQFF	TGCAGCGTTGAAATCCCAGGGTCCGTCCCCTACAATGAGCAGTTCTTC	.	TRBJ2-1	.	TRBV29-1
CSVEASAYEQYF	TGCAGCGTTGAAGCGTCAGCCTACGAGCAGTACTTC	.	TRBJ2-7	.	TRBV29-1
CASVGRGFYEQYF	TGTGCCAGCGTAGGGCGGGGTTTCTACGAGCAGTACTTC	medium-sized	TRBJ2-7	.	TRBV7-8
CASSSQNRGEAFF	TGTGCCAGCAGCTCCCAGAACAGGGGTGAAGCTTTCTTT	.	TRBJ1-1	TRBD1	TRBV7-8
CASSIFTGAKNIQYF	TGTGCCAGTAGTATTTTTACAGGAGCCAAAAACATTCAGTACTTC	.	TRBJ2-4	.	TRBV19
CASSQGQGGADTQYF	TGCGCCAGCAGCCAGGGACAAGGTGGTGCAGATACGCAGTATTTT	.	TRBJ2-3	.	TRBV4-3
CASSTLAGAEETQYF	TGTGCCAGCAGTACACTAGCGGGAGCAGAGGAGACCCAGTACTTC	.	TRBJ2-5	TRBD2	TRBV27
CASSEGPRGSRNEQFF	TGTGCCAGCAGTGAAGGCCCCCGGGGTAGCCGAAATGAGCAGTTCTTC	.	TRBJ2-1	.	TRBV2
CASSPGSGGRYNEQFF	TGTGCCAGCAGCCCTGGTAGCGGGGGGAGGTACAATGAGCAGTTCTTC	few	TRBJ2-1	TRBD2	TRBV7-2
CAMTGSNTGELFF	TGTGCTATGACAGGGTCGAACACCGGGGAGCTGTTTTTT	.	TRBJ2-2	TRBD1	TRBV2
CAIWDRESYEQYF	TGTGCCATTTGGGACAGGGAATCCTACGAGCAGTACTTC	.	TRBJ2-7	TRBD1	TRBV10-3
CASSLGTDGETQYF	TGTGCCAGCAGCTTGGGGACTGATGGAGAGACCCAGTACTTC	.	TRBJ2-5	.	TRBV5-3
CASSLSAQGRREQYF	TGTGCCAGCAGCTTATCGGCCCAGGGGAGAAGGGAGCAGTACTTC	.	TRBJ2-7	.	TRBV7-9
CASSPRLAGGVIEQFF	TGTGCCAGCAGCCCCAGACTAGCGGGAGGAGTTATTGAGCAGTTCTTC	.	TRBJ2-1	TRBD2	TRBV7-2
CASSLAGTSGDMEQYF	TGCGCCAGCAGCTTGGCCGGGACTAGCGGAGATATGGAGCAGTACTTC	.	TRBJ2-7	TRBD2	TRBV5-1
CASSEGSLSSTDTQYF	TGTGCCAGCAGTGAAGGAAGCTTGTCTAGCACAGATACGCAGTATTTT	.	TRBJ2-3	.	TRBV2
CASSLGGWDRGQEQYF	TGTGCCAGCAGTTTAGGAGGTTGGGACAGGGGGCAAGAGCAGTACTTC	.	TRBJ2-7	TRBD1	TRBV27
CASSVDPTSGSWTGELFF	TGTGCCAGCAGCGTAGATCCGACTAGCGGGAGTTGGACCGGGGAGCTGTTTTTT	.	TRBJ2-2	TRBD2	TRBV9
CASSLQVQGGAGELFF	TGTGCCAGCAGTTTACAGGTACAGGGGGGGGCCGGGGAGCTGTTTTTT	.	TRBJ2-2	.	TRBV28
CATSARQGSGANVLTF	TGTGCCACCAGCGCCCGACAGGGCTCTGGGGCCAACGTCCTGACTTTC	few	TRBJ2-6	TRBD1	TRBV15
CASSQELLYGYTF	TGTGCCAGCAGCCAAGAACTCCTCTATGGCTACACCTTC	few	TRBJ1-2	.	TRBV14
CASSLPASTDTQYF	TGTGCCAGCAGCCTCCCTGCGAGCACAGATACGCAGTATTTT	.	TRBJ2-3	.	TRBV5-4
CASSYSARQGYTF	TGTGCCAGCAGTTACTCAGCTAGGCAGGGCTACACCTTC	.	TRBJ1-2	.	TRBV6-5
CARSYIWLSGHKSTYEQYF	TGTGCCAGAAGTTATATCTGGCTCTCAGGTCACAAATCTACCTACGAGCAGTACTTC	.	TRBJ2-7	.	TRBV4-2
CASSYRARAGVTDTQYF	TGCGCCAGCAGCTATAGGGCGCGGGCGGGGGTCACAGATACGCAGTATTTT	.	TRBJ2-3	TRBD2	TRBV5-1
CASSLDRKNQPQHF	TGTGCCAGCAGCTTAGACAGGAAGAATCAGCCCCAGCATTTT	.	TRBJ1-5	.	TRBV7-6
CAWRPPARDRGYNEQFF	TGTGCCTGGAGACCACCCGCCCGGGACAGGGGATACAATGAGCAGTTCTTC	.	TRBJ2-1	TRBD1	TRBV30
CARKDFPSTDTQYF	TGCGCCAGGAAGGACTTCCCTAGCACAGATACGCAGTATTTT	.	TRBJ2-3	.	TRBV10-1
CASSELAGGYNEQFF	TGTGCCAGTAGCGAACTAGCCGGGGGATACAATGAGCAGTTCTTC	.	TRBJ2-1	.	TRBV19